The 26 T cell receptor beta chains below all came from one sample that was sequenced in a study of blood T cell repertoires in COVID-19. The assay was immunoSEQ multiplex PCR, and TCRdb's table has in-frame clones only and misses some. The sample yields some 300,000 clones, about 90% seen once. Sample: PBMCs or T cells enriched from blood (not recorded which). The receptors come from a woman in her twenties or thirties who had recovered from COVID-19.

J is TRBJ1-2 and V is TRBV30; 9 bases fit TRBD1. Trimming removed 6 bases from V and 3 bases from J; junction bases left unmatched: 5. The CDR3 length is 13 residues. CDR1 and CDR2 (germline): GTSNPN, SVGIG (reference sequence). The CDR3 is CACPGTGYYGYTF. CDR3 DNA sequence: TGTGCCTGTCCAGGGACAGGGTACTATGGCTACACCTTC.

The CDR3 bases are TGTGCCAGCAGCCCCAATTGGGACTCAGCCAAAAACATTCAGTACTTC. It is translated as CASSPNWDSAKNIQYF. The chain uses TRBV7-2 and TRBJ2-4; the D gene is possibly TRBD2 (6 bases). Germline-derived CDR1 and CDR2 are SGHTA and FQGNSA. The CDR3 extends over 16 amino acids. V lost 5 bases and J 0 bases, leaving 14 bases between the germline ends.

The chain uses TRBV7-2 and TRBJ1-2, with TRBD1 as a possible D gene (6 bases). V was cut by 5 bases and J by 1 base, with 14 bases left in between. Germline CDR1 and CDR2: SGHTA and FQGNSA. The CDR3 has 15 residues. The CDR3 loop reads CASSPDRTFNYGYTF. The CDR3 region has the DNA TGTGCCAGCAGCCCCGACAGGACTTTTAACTATGGCTACACCTTC.

This rearrangement joins TRBV27 to TRBJ2-7; D call uncertain. This CDR3 comprises 13 residues. Germline V gives CDR1 MNHEY, CDR2 SMNVEV (reference sequence). V lost 2 bases and J lost 1, with 6 bases in between. This CDR3 is CASSLSESYEQYF. CDR3 DNA sequence: TGTGCCAGCAGTTTAAGCGAGTCCTACGAGCAGTACTTC.

This clone has more than one count but fewer than ten. Other DNA sequences in the same sample also yield this CDR3. The chain couples TRBV5-4 to TRBJ2-5; TRBD1 aligns across 9 bases. V shed 2 bases and J 5 bases; nucleotides not matched to a gene: 4. This CDR3 spans 14 amino acids. Germline values: CDR1 SGHNT, CDR2 YYREEE (reference sequence). The CDR3, as DNA: TGTGCCAGCAGCTTACAGGGGGCTGGGGAGACCCAGTACTTC. Translating gives CASSLQGAGETQYF.

The CDR3 loop is CASSLAIGDTEAFF. The CDR3 region has the DNA TGTGCCAGCAGCCTAGCAATCGGGGACACTGAAGCTTTCTTT. The V and J genes are TRBV3-1 (or the pseudogene TRBV3-2) and TRBJ1-1; D gene ambiguous. V lost 4 bases, J lost 3 bases, and 12 bases lay in between. This CDR3 comprises 14 residues. The germline gives CDR1 LGHDT, CDR2 YNNKEL (reference sequence).

V and J are TRBV24-1 and TRBJ2-1; perhaps TRBD1 as D (6 bases). V gave up 5 bases and J gave up 0 bases, with 13 bases separating them. Germline CDR1 and CDR2: KGHDR and SFDVKD. The CDR3 runs to 16 residues. CDR3 amino acids: CATSGETGSSYNEQFF. The DNA for the CDR3 is TGTGCCACCAGTGGGGAAACAGGGAGCTCCTACAATGAGCAGTTCTTC.

The V and J genes are TRBV5-1 and TRBJ2-1; D perhaps matches TRBD1 (6 bases). The germline V gene encodes CDR1 SGHRS and CDR2 YFSETQ. The CDR3 is 15 residues long. V shed 3 bases and J shed 0 bases, with 10 bases lying between them. DNA for the CDR3: TGCGCCAGCAGCTCCCAGGGGAGCTCCTACAATGAGCAGTTCTTC. It is translated as CASSSQGSSYNEQFF.

The J gene is TRBJ2-5, the V gene TRBV19, with 9 bases lining up with TRBD2. The CDR3 runs to 16 residues. CDR1 is LNHDA, CDR2 SQIVND, per germline (reference sequence). Trimming took 8 bases from V and 7 from J; bases not matched to a gene: 17. This CDR3 is CASRSQSGGPPGTQYF. CDR3 DNA: TGTGCCAGTCGTTCACAGAGCGGGGGGCCTCCGGGGACCCAGTACTTC. Full variable domain (outside the CDR3, taken from reference TRBV19 and TRBJ2-5): DGGITQSPKYLFRKEGQNVTLSCEQNLNHDAMYWYRQDPGQGLRLIYYSQIVNDFQKGDIAEGYSVSREKKESFPLTVTSAQKNPTAFYLCASRSQSGGPPGTQYFGPGTRLLVL.

V and J are TRBV7-9 and TRBJ1-4; 11 bases map to TRBD1. Germline V gene lookup returns CDR1 SEHNR and CDR2 FQNEAQ (reference sequence). The V segment lost 5 bases and the J segment 5 bases; nucleotides outside the gene matches: 10. The CDR3 is 17 amino acids. The CDR3 loop reads CASSPGQGAFQNEKLFF. In DNA form, the CDR3 reads TGTGCCAGCAGCCCCGGACAGGGGGCCTTCCAAAATGAAAAACTGTTTTTT.

The J gene is TRBJ2-5, the V gene TRBV24-1; TRBD2 aligns across 10 bases. The CDR3 covers 15 residues. Germline V CDR1 and CDR2: KGHDR, SFDVKD. Trimming at V came to 3 bases and at J to 7 bases, leaving 7 bases not matched to a gene. The CDR3 spells CATSDRAGGDGTQYF. The CDR3 DNA reads as TGTGCCACCAGTGATAGAGCGGGAGGGGACGGGACCCAGTACTTC.

The chain recombines TRBV2 with TRBJ1-5, with TRBD1 matching over 8 bases. Germline trimming cut 6 bases from V and 5 bases from J; bases unmatched to any gene: 6. CDR1 SNHLY and CDR2 FYNNEI come from the germline V gene. This CDR3 has 14 residues. The CDR3 DNA sequence: TGTGCCAGCAGAGCAGGGGGCGCGCATCAGCCCCAGCATTTT. It encodes CASRAGGAHQPQHF. Complete variable domain (other parts from reference TRBV2 and TRBJ1-5): EPEVTQTPSHQVTQMGQEVILRCVPISNHLYFYWYRQILGQKVEFLVSFYNNEISEKSEIFDDQFSVERPDGSNFTLKIRSTKLEDSAMYFCASRAGGAHQPQHFGDGTRLSIL.

The chain recombines TRBV5-5 with TRBJ2-5; 12 bases map to TRBD2. After removal of 2 bases from V and 2 bases from J, the junction contained 7 bases not matched to a gene. This CDR3 is 17 amino acids long. Germline V gene lookup returns CDR1 SGHKS and CDR2 YYEKEE (reference sequence). The CDR3 DNA reads as TGTGCCAGCAGCTTCCTAGCGGGGGGGCCGCTTCAAGAGACCCAGTACTTC. This sequence encodes CASSFLAGGPLQETQYF.

The V and J genes are TRBV28 and TRBJ2-3; D unresolved. The ends were cut back, 6 bases at V and 5 bases at J, with 9 bases in the middle. This CDR3 is built from 12 residues. Germline CDR1 reads MDHEN; CDR2 reads SYDVKM. The CDR3 is CASRPQLDTQYF. The DNA for the CDR3 is TGTGCCAGCAGGCCTCAACTAGATACGCAGTATTTT. Complete variable domain (other parts from reference TRBV28 and TRBJ2-3): DVKVTQSSRYLVKRTGEKVFLECVQDMDHENMFWYRQDPGLGLRLIYFSYDVKMKEKGDIPEGYSVSREKKERFSLILESASTNQTSMYLCASRPQLDTQYFGPGTRLTVL.

The chain's CDR3 is CASSNRDINTEAFF. The CDR3 nucleotides read TGTGCCAGCAGCAACCGGGACATAAACACTGAAGCTTTCTTT. The genes are TRBV5-5 and TRBJ1-1; D possibly corresponds to TRBD1 (6 bases). The CDR3 covers 14 residues. V gave up 4 bases and J gave up 2 bases, with 12 bases separating them. CDR1 is SGHKS and CDR2 is YYEKEE in the germline V gene (reference sequence).

The J gene is TRBJ2-3, the V gene TRBV9; no reliable D call. In germline, CDR1 is SGDLS, CDR2 YYNGEE. The ends were cut back, 1 base at V and 2 bases at J, with 8 bases in the middle. This CDR3 region has 14 residues. CDR3 nucleotides: TGTGCCAGCAGCGTATCTCAGAACACAGATACGCAGTATTTT. It specifies CASSVSQNTDTQYF.

This clone has just a few counts. The chain combines TRBV19 with TRBJ2-1; D not resolved. CDR1 and CDR2 from the germline V gene are LNHDA and SQIVND (reference sequence). The CDR3 totals 14 residues. Trimming took off 2 bases at V and 0 bases at J, with 5 bases between the two ends. The CDR3 bases are TGTGCCAGTAGTATAATGAGCTCCTACAATGAGCAGTTCTTC. Residues: CASSIMSSYNEQFF.

The rearrangement uses TRBV7-2 and TRBJ2-7; D is possibly TRBD1 (6 bases). V dropped 4 bases and J dropped 5 bases, with 21 bases sitting between them. The germline V gene encodes CDR1 SGHTA and CDR2 FQGNSA. The CDR3 is made up of 16 amino acids. In DNA form, the CDR3 reads TGTGCCAGCAGCTCCGTGGTGGGGGCGCGTGTCGACGAGCAGTACTTC. Amino acids: CASSSVVGARVDEQYF.

The chain is built from TRBV5-5 and TRBJ2-7, with TRBD1 as a possible D gene (6 bases). Germline V gene lookup returns CDR1 SGHKS and CDR2 YYEKEE (reference sequence). The CDR3 extends over 13 amino acids. The V end was cut by 0 bases, the J end by 5 bases, with 9 bases between. The CDR3 DNA reads as TGTGCCAGCAGCTTGGACAGGGTCCACGAGCAGTACTTC. As protein: CASSLDRVHEQYF.

As to this clone: This specimen includes other DNA sequences encoding the same CDR3. This rearrangement joins TRBV15 to TRBJ2-7; D might be TRBD2 (6 bases). The CDR3 totals 13 residues. Trimming took 0 bases from V and 4 from J, leaving 7 bases between them. Germline CDR1 LNHNV, CDR2 YYDKDF (reference sequence). The DNA of the CDR3 is TGTGCCACCAGCAGAGATCGGGGGTACGAGCAGTACTTC. This gives the protein CATSRDRGYEQYF.

J is TRBJ2-1 and V is TRBV28, with 11 bases lining up with TRBD2. The CDR3 is made up of 17 amino acids. Germline V gene data show CDR1 as MDHEN and CDR2 as SYDVKM. The V gene end was trimmed by 4 bases and the J gene end by 3 bases; junction bases not matched to a gene: 8. CDR3 sequence (DNA): TGTGCCAGCAGTTCTGTAGGACTAGCGGGCAGCTACAATGAGCAGTTCTTC. Amino acid sequence: CASSSVGLAGSYNEQFF.

The CDR3 DNA follows: TGTGCCAGCAGCCAACAGTCTTCTGGCTACACCTTC. Translation gives CASSQQSSGYTF. The J gene is TRBJ1-2, the V gene TRBV14; no reliable D call. With 2 bases removed from V and 7 bases from J, the gap between germline ends came to 8 bases. The CDR3 has 12 residues. Per germline, CDR1 SGHDN and CDR2 FVKESK.

The CDR3 region has the DNA TGTGCCAGCAGCTTGTACGGGTCCTCCACTTCCTACAATGAGCAGTTCTTC. It encodes CASSLYGSSTSYNEQFF. The V call is TRBV7-8, the J call TRBJ2-1; D not resolved. The V end was cut by 3 bases, the J end by 1 base, with 16 bases between. Germline CDR1 and CDR2: SGHVS and FQNEAQ. The CDR3 contains 17 residues. The variable domain in full, completed from reference TRBV7-8 and TRBJ2-1, reads GAGVSQSPRYKVAKRGQDVALRCDPISGHVSLFWYQQALGQGPEFLTYFQNEAQLDKSGLPSDRFFAERPEGSVSTLKIQRTQQEDSAVYLCASSLYGSSTSYNEQFFGPGTRLTVL.

The chain employs TRBV15 and TRBJ2-7; D is possibly TRBD2 (6 bases). The CDR3 runs 17 residues. V shed 5 bases and J shed 0 bases, with 20 bases lying between them. Germline V lookup: CDR1 LNHNV, CDR2 YYDKDF (reference sequence). CDR3 nucleotide sequence: TGTGCCACCAGCGTACTAGGAGCGGGCCAACTCTCCTACGAGCAGTACTTC. Translation gives CATSVLGAGQLSYEQYF. The variable domain in full, completed from reference TRBV15 and TRBJ2-7, reads DAMVIQNPRYQVTQFGKPVTLSCSQTLNHNVMYWYQQKSSQAPKLLFHYYDKDFNNEADTPDNFQSRRPNTSFCFLDIRSPGLGDTAMYLCATSVLGAGQLSYEQYFGPGTRLTVT.

The chain carries TRBV11-2 and TRBJ2-4, with D possibly being TRBD1 (5 bases). The germline V and J ends were trimmed by 0 bases and 0 bases, with 12 bases remaining between them. The CDR3 loop spans 17 amino acids. Germline V gives CDR1 SGHAT, CDR2 FQNNGV. The CDR3 region is CASSLDGHSIAKNIQYF. CDR3 nucleotides: TGTGCCAGCAGCTTAGATGGACATTCAATAGCCAAAAACATTCAGTACTTC.

J is TRBJ2-1 and V is TRBV18; D possibly corresponds to TRBD1 (5 bases). CDR3 length: 17 amino acids. Trimming removed 0 bases from V and 6 bases from J, with 18 bases in between. CDR1 is KGHSH, CDR2 LQKENI, per germline. DNA of the CDR3: TGTGCCAGCTCACCACCGACGCGTGCAGGGATGGGCAATGAGCAGTTCTTC. It specifies CASSPPTRAGMGNEQFF.